A single sample gave rise to the 17 T cell receptor beta chains below, sequenced in a study of blood T cell repertoires in COVID-19. Sequencing was performed with immunoSEQ multiplex PCR; in TCRdb, only in-frame clones are kept and a portion is missing. The sample includes about 230,000 clones, around 88% of them seen just once. The sample consisted of PBMCs or T cells enriched from blood (not recorded which). Every receptor here comes from a woman in her thirties or forties with acute COVID-19.

The V call is TRBV5-1, the J call TRBJ1-2; 7 positions match TRBD1. This CDR3 is 14 amino acids long. After removal of 3 bases from V and 2 bases from J, the junction contained 4 bases not matched to a gene. The germline CDR1 and CDR2 sequences are SGHRS and YFSETQ. The DNA of the CDR3 is TGCGCCAGCAGCTCCTCGACAGGGAACTATGGCTACACCTTC. Its translation: CASSSSTGNYGYTF.

The chain links TRBV6-2 or TRBV6-3 to TRBJ1-3; D perhaps matches TRBD1 (5 bases). V lost 3 bases, J lost 4 bases, and 16 bases lay in between. The length of the CDR3 is 16 residues. Germline loops: CDR1 MNHEY, CDR2 SVGEGT. As DNA, the CDR3 is TGTGCCAGCAGTTATCTCCAGGGTGCAGGAGGAAACACCATATATTTT. Translating gives CASSYLQGAGGNTIYF.

This chain connects TRBV6-5 to TRBJ2-7, with 9 bases lining up with TRBD2. Looked up from germline, CDR1 is MNHEY and CDR2 is SVGAGI. The CDR3 totals 15 residues. J gave up 4 bases and V 4 bases, and 8 bases lay outside the gene matches. The CDR3 nucleotides read TGTGCCAGCAGTTTCGTAGCGGGGGCCGGATACGAGCAGTACTTC. Translation: CASSFVAGAGYEQYF.

In its sample, this clone was seen a few times. V and J are TRBV20-1 and TRBJ1-5; possible D gene TRBD1, 6 bases. V dropped 3 bases and J dropped 0 bases, with 15 bases sitting between them. The V gene's germline CDR1 is DFQATT and CDR2 SNEGSKA (reference sequence). The CDR3 is 16 residues long. The CDR3 region has the DNA TGCAGTGCTAGTGCGCTACAGGGTTATAGCAATCAGCCCCAGCATTTT. Residues: CSASALQGYSNQPQHF.

The chain employs TRBV10-1 and TRBJ2-7, with 9 bases that match TRBD1. Germline V gene sequence: CDR1 WNHNN, CDR2 SYGVQD (reference sequence). V lost 7 bases and J lost 3; bases outside the gene matches: 4. CDR3 length: 13 amino acids. CDR3 nucleotide sequence: TGCGCCAGCAACCTGGACAGGGGCTACGAGCAGTACGTC. This codes for CASNLDRGYEQYV.

The rearrangement links TRBV5-1 to TRBJ1-1, with D maybe TRBD1 (5 bases). The CDR3 has 14 amino acids. The V gene's germline CDR1 is SGHRS and CDR2 YFSETQ. Trimming cost V 4 bases and J 0 bases, with 10 bases left between them. In DNA, the CDR3 is TGCGCCAGCAGCCCGGGACTCATGAACACTGAAGCTTTCTTT. As protein: CASSPGLMNTEAFF.

The chain joins TRBV12-3 or TRBV12-4 to TRBJ1-2; D not resolved. V lost 2 bases, J lost 11 bases, and 9 bases lay in between. CDR3 size: 11 residues. The CDR3 loop reads CASSLIGRYTF. DNA of the CDR3: TGTGCCAGCAGTTTAATTGGGAGGTACACCTTC.

This clone appeared a few times. The chain couples TRBV27 to TRBJ1-5; perhaps TRBD1 as D (5 bases). There are 14 residues in the CDR3. CDR1 is MNHEY and CDR2 is SMNVEV in the germline V gene (reference sequence). The germline V and J ends were trimmed by 10 bases and 3 bases, with 16 bases remaining between them. CDR3 nucleotides: TGTGCCACCTCTTCCAGGGAAACCAATCAGCCCCAGCATTTT. This sequence encodes CATSSRETNQPQHF.

This clone was counted between two and nine times. The chain links TRBV6-4 to TRBJ1-2, with a weak D call TRBD1 (5 bases). V gave up 5 bases and J gave up 0 bases, with 13 bases separating them. Germline lookup yields CDR1 MRHNA and CDR2 SNTAGT. CDR3 size: 15 residues. The CDR3 DNA reads as TGTGCCAGCAGTCCCGCGGGGGGGACTAACTATGGCTACACCTTC. Its protein is CASSPAGGTNYGYTF.

The CDR3 sequence is CASSPNSGGGETQYF. The DNA of the CDR3 is TGTGCCAGCAGCCCGAATAGCGGGGGCGGGGAGACCCAGTACTTC. V gene TRBV7-7 combines with J gene TRBJ2-5; 9 bases are a match to TRBD2. Trimming took 5 bases from V and 5 from J; bases not matched to a gene: 9. The length of the CDR3 is 15 residues. The germline CDR1 and CDR2 sequences are SSHAT and FNYEAQ (reference sequence).

The CDR3 sequence: CACRRDSYNSPLHF. Here the CDR3 DNA reads TGTGCCTGTCGCCGGGACAGCTATAATTCACCCCTCCACTTT. The chain has TRBV30 and TRBJ1-6, with 7 bases lining up with TRBD1. The V gene's germline CDR1 is GTSNPN and CDR2 SVGIG (reference sequence). J lost 3 bases, V lost 6 bases, and 5 bases had no gene match. There are 14 residues in the CDR3.

This rearrangement joins TRBV5-1 to TRBJ2-7, with TRBD1 matching over 12 bases. The CDR3 length is 15 residues. CDR1 is SGHRS, CDR2 YFSETQ, per germline. The V segment lost 3 bases and the J segment 3 bases; nucleotides outside the gene matches: 4. The CDR3 bases are TGCGCCAGCAGCTCCGGGACAGGGGGCGGCTACGAGCAGTACGTC. Translating it yields CASSSGTGGGYEQYV.

DNA of the CDR3: TGTGCCAGCAGCTCCGGACTAGCGGGGGGGCCGGAGACCCAGTACTTC. Protein: CASSSGLAGGPETQYF. The V call is TRBV9, the J call TRBJ2-5, with TRBD2 matching over 15 bases. Germline lookup yields CDR1 SGDLS and CDR2 YYNGEE. The V segment lost 4 bases and the J segment 5 bases; nucleotides outside the gene matches: 6. The length of the CDR3 is 16 residues.

J is TRBJ1-4 and V is TRBV4-2, with 8 positions matching TRBD1. Germline CDR1 and CDR2: LGHNA and YNFKEQ. The CDR3 is 15 residues long. The V and J ends lost 3 bases and 7 bases, in that order; junction bases with no gene match: 7. CDR3 sequence: CASSHTPDRVEKLFF. The CDR3 bases are TGTGCCAGCAGCCACACGCCGGACAGGGTTGAAAAACTGTTTTTT.

This clone was counted once. This chain connects TRBV11-3 to TRBJ2-1; D is possibly TRBD2 (5 bases). The CDR3 runs to 15 residues. V lost 5 bases to trimming and J lost 7 bases, with 18 bases between them. The germline V gene has CDR1 SGHNT and CDR2 YENEEA. Written as DNA, the CDR3 is TGTGCCAGCAGCCCAGGAGACTTTACTAGGAATGAGCAGTTCTTC. It specifies CASSPGDFTRNEQFF.

The chain is built from TRBV4-1 and TRBJ1-2; the match to TRBD1 covers 7 bases. Germline lookup yields CDR1 MGHRA and CDR2 YSYEKL. This CDR3 is built from 15 residues. J gave up 7 bases and V 1 base, and 9 bases lay outside the gene matches. CDR3: CASSQVSGQAGGYTF. CDR3 sequence (DNA): TGCGCCAGCAGCCAAGTTTCTGGACAGGCGGGTGGCTACACCTTC.

The chain carries TRBV9 and TRBJ2-5, with D perhaps matching TRBD1 (5 bases). The CDR3 runs to 13 residues. Between the trimmed V and J ends, which lost 0 bases and 3 bases, there was a span of 6 bases. Germline CDR1 is SGDLS and CDR2 is YYNGEE. This CDR3 is CASSVATEETQYF. The CDR3 nucleotides read TGTGCCAGCAGCGTAGCGACAGAAGAGACCCAGTACTTC.